The 16 T cell receptor beta chains below come from one sample, sequenced in a study of Graves' ophthalmopathy and Graves' hyperthyroidism. Amplification of the TCR beta CDR3 regions used RNA transcripts (as template). HTBI-primed RT-PCR formed the first round, and a multiplex PCR formed the second. One entry per CDR3 protein results from TCRdb running MiXCR on the multiplex PCR reads. This sample yields 200,000 to 250,000 distinct CDR3 sequences, of which roughly a fifth are seen a single time; 35% to 55% belongs to the top ten. The sample consisted of peripheral blood. The receptors originated from a woman aged 45-65 years with Graves' ophthalmopathy.

This clonotype has a handful of counts. This sequence joins TRBV4-1 and TRBJ1-5; tentative D call: TRBD1 (5 bases). The CDR3 extends over 15 amino acids. Germline CDR1 is MGHRA and CDR2 is YSYEKL. Trimming removed 4 bases from V and 6 bases from J, with 16 bases in between. CDR3 DNA: TGCGCCAGCAGCCCACCGGGGGGAGGGTCTCAGCCCCAGCATTTT. Translation: CASSPPGGGSQPQHF.

This clonotype was picked up many times. The chain employs TRBV20-1 and TRBJ2-2; 8 positions match TRBD2. There are 14 residues in the CDR3. The V gene end was trimmed by 3 bases and the J gene end by 4 bases; junction bases not matched to a gene: 4. Germline lookup yields CDR1 DFQATT and CDR2 SNEGSKA (reference sequence). The CDR3 is CSARRAGVTGELFF. CDR3 in DNA: TGCAGTGCTAGGAGAGCGGGAGTCACCGGGGAGCTGTTTTTT.

The V and J genes are TRBV28 and TRBJ2-7; D is perhaps TRBD2 (5 bases). The length of the CDR3 is 13 residues. V was pared by 2 bases and J by 10 bases, with 15 bases between. Germline assignment: CDR1 MDHEN and CDR2 SYDVKM. Here the CDR3 DNA reads TGTGCCAGCAGTTTAGGGCCCGGGATAGAACAGTACTTC. Translating gives CASSLGPGIEQYF.

Concerning this clonotype: Since a much larger clone is just one base distant, this may be a read error. The chain has TRBV5-1 and TRBJ1-3; no clear D. Germline V gives CDR1 SGHRS, CDR2 YFSETQ. This CDR3 has 15 residues. CDR3 region: CASSLNTASGNIIYF. CDR3 coding DNA: TGCGCCAGCAGCTTGAACACGGCCTCTGGAAACATCATATATTTT.

Many counts were recorded for this clonotype. V usage is TRBV28 and J usage is TRBJ1-1; no clear D gene. Germline values: CDR1 MDHEN, CDR2 SYDVKM. CDR3 length: 15 amino acids. Trimming took 2 bases from V and 0 from J, leaving 10 bases between them. The CDR3 reads CASSLSLEVNTEAFF. In DNA form, the CDR3 reads TGTGCCAGCAGTTTAAGCCTCGAGGTGAACACTGAAGCTTTCTTT. Looking up the rest from reference TRBV28 and TRBJ1-1 gives the full variable domain: DVKVTQSSRYLVKRTGEKVFLECVQDMDHENMFWYRQDPGLGLRLIYFSYDVKMKEKGDIPEGYSVSREKKERFSLILESASTNQTSMYLCASSLSLEVNTEAFFGQGTRLTVV.

This clonotype was counted at least ten times. The V and J genes are TRBV29-1 and TRBJ2-7; TRBD1 agrees at 11 bases. Losses at the gene ends were 3 bases for V and 3 bases for J; bases not matched to a gene: 1. The CDR3 has 13 residues. CDR1 SQVTM and CDR2 ANQGSEA come from the germline V gene. In DNA form, the CDR3 reads TGCAGCGTTGACGGGACAGGGGGCTACGAGCAGTACTTC. Protein product: CSVDGTGGYEQYF.

This clonotype has a count of ten or more. V and J are TRBV4-1 and TRBJ1-2, with D hard to call. Germline values: CDR1 MGHRA, CDR2 YSYEKL. The CDR3 has 16 amino acids. Trimming left V 3 bases short and J 0 bases short, with 14 bases between. CDR3 coding DNA: TGCGCCAGCAGCCAGGCCTGGACGGTAGCTAACTATGGCTACACCTTC. This gives the protein CASSQAWTVANYGYTF.

This clonotype showed up just a few times. J is TRBJ1-1 and V is TRBV5-1; no reliable D call. The V end was cut by 2 bases, the J end by 4 bases, with 15 bases between. In germline, CDR1 is SGHRS, CDR2 YFSETQ. CDR3 length: 15 residues. The CDR3: CASSFSPRAGTEAFF. In DNA, the CDR3 is TGCGCCAGCAGCTTTTCACCTAGGGCGGGCACTGAAGCTTTCTTT.

V gene TRBV5-1 combines with J gene TRBJ2-2; 9 bases fit TRBD1. There are 15 residues in the CDR3. Trimming at V came to 4 bases and at J to 2 bases, leaving 3 bases not matched to a gene. Germline lookup yields CDR1 SGHRS and CDR2 YFSETQ. Here the CDR3 reads CASSADRGNTGELFF. The CDR3 DNA is TGCGCCAGCAGCGCGGACAGGGGTAACACCGGGGAGCTGTTTTTT.

This chain connects TRBV20-1 to TRBJ2-2; the D is unclear. The CDR3 runs to 13 residues. V was pared by 5 bases and J by 6 bases, with 13 bases between. The germline V gene has CDR1 DFQATT and CDR2 SNEGSKA (reference sequence). Here the CDR3 DNA reads TGCAGTGCTGACCCGCATCGTTCCGGGGAGCTGTTTTTT. This sequence encodes CSADPHRSGELFF.

J is TRBJ1-1 and V is TRBV9; D unclear. Germline assignment: CDR1 SGDLS and CDR2 YYNGEE. V lost 2 bases and J 5 bases, leaving 10 bases between the germline ends. CDR3 length: 13 amino acids. CDR3 protein: CASSVNTVTEAFF. The CDR3 DNA sequence: TGTGCCAGCAGCGTTAACACAGTTACTGAAGCTTTCTTT. Complete variable domain (other parts from reference TRBV9 and TRBJ1-1): DSGVTQTPKHLITATGQRVTLRCSPRSGDLSVYWYQQSLDQGLQFLIQYYNGEERAKGNILERFSAQQFPDLHSELNLSSLELGDSALYFCASSVNTVTEAFFGQGTRLTVV.

This clonotype came up a few times. Without the conserved terminal phenylalanine or tryptophan, this CDR3 likely stems from a read error. The chain joins TRBV11-1 to TRBJ1-2, with D perhaps matching TRBD1 (6 bases). V lost 3 bases and J 3 bases, leaving 14 bases between the germline ends. This CDR3 has 15 residues. Germline loops: CDR1 SGHAT, CDR2 FQDESV (reference sequence). The CDR3 region has the DNA TGTGCCAGCAGCTTTAGGGGGAGCCTGGACTATGGCTACACCCTC. The encoded protein is CASSFRGSLDYGYTL.

In its sample, this clonotype was seen many times. The CDR3 reads CASSFVPGTQETQYF. The CDR3 DNA reads TGTGCCAGCAGCTTCGTCCCCGGGACCCAAGAGACCCAGTACTTC. The V and J genes are TRBV11-2 and TRBJ2-5; either TRBD1 or TRBD2 may fit D (5 bases each). The V gene lost 3 bases and the J gene lost 1 base, with 12 bases spanning the gap. The CDR3 extends over 15 amino acids. CDR1 is SGHAT and CDR2 is FQNNGV in the germline V gene.

This clonotype was detected many times. The rearrangement uses TRBV11-2 and TRBJ2-7; 11 nucleotides match TRBD2. Trimming at V came to 5 bases and at J to 1 base, leaving 13 bases not matched to a gene. The germline gives CDR1 SGHAT, CDR2 FQNNGV. CDR3 length: 18 residues. The CDR3 loop reads CASSVTGTSGLRSYEQYF. In DNA form, the CDR3 reads TGTGCCAGCAGCGTAACCGGGACTAGCGGCCTTCGTTCCTACGAGCAGTACTTC.

This clonotype was observed at least ten times. The chain joins TRBV2 to TRBJ2-5, with TRBD2 as a possible D gene (6 bases). CDR3 length: 15 residues. In germline, CDR1 is SNHLY, CDR2 FYNNEI. V gave up 3 bases and J gave up 1 base, with 12 bases separating them. CDR3 residues: CASSETGVGQETQYF. DNA of the CDR3: TGTGCCAGCAGTGAGACGGGAGTCGGCCAAGAGACCCAGTACTTC.

This clonotype was observed a handful of times. One junction end disagrees with the germline gene, perhaps due to a read error. The chain uses TRBV19 and TRBJ2-2, with D possibly TRBD1 on 5 matching bases. Germline V gene data show CDR1 as LNHDA and CDR2 as SQIVND (reference sequence). This CDR3 is built from 16 residues. CDR3 DNA sequence: TGTGCTAGTACTAAATATGGGGCCTCGAACACCGGGGAGCTGTTTTTT. This encodes CASTKYGASNTGELFF.